The subject of this entry is one TCR beta chain. Its binding antigen is unknown. No much larger clone exists at a distance of one base, and base qualities are not known. The trial excluded patients who had a history of autoimmune disease or were on systemic immunosuppression. In every dose cohort, peripheral blood was drawn for TCR sequencing at baseline, cycle 4 day 1, and cycle 7 day 1. The samples were drawn from a first-in-human, open-label, multicenter phase I dose-escalation trial of ivuxolimab. Adults with locally advanced or metastatic melanoma, renal cell, hepatocellular, or head and neck squamous cell carcinoma were enrolled in the trial. Before TCR sequencing, CD4+ T cells and CD8+ T cells from peripheral blood were sorted into separate populations. Reading from cysteine to phenylalanine, the CDR3 counts 16 amino acids. Only CDR3 DNA is held: 48 bases, read in frame from base 1. CDR1 and CDR2 are drawn from the germline V gene: SGHTA, FQGNSA. V is clipped by 5 bases and J by 10 bases, and the sequence between their germline boundaries is 21 bases long.

For sequencing of the TCRbeta CDR3 region, genomic DNA was extracted from the sorted cells. The immunoSEQ Assay was used to sequence the TCRbeta CDR3 regions. Held by TCRdb, this immuneACCESS table contains in-frame sequences only and omits some clones. Under half of the omission traces to an unresolved V gene where checked; the cause of the rest is unknown. The sample yields tens of thousands of clones; approximately 92% were counted once. Approximately 0.3% of the sample belongs to the ten largest clones. This sample was included in a study of OX40 agonist ivuxolimab in advanced cancers. Study-level background: Ivuxolimab, which targeted the costimulatory receptor OX40 (CD134), was an agonistic, fully human IgG2 monoclonal antibody. Intravenous ivuxolimab was administered to patients every 2 weeks at six dose levels: 0.01, 0.1, 0.3, 1.5, 3 and 10 mg/kg. Of the 50 to 55 dose-escalation patients, hepatocellular carcinoma was present in around 20, melanoma in roughly 15, renal cell carcinoma in 9 and head and neck cancer in 9. In the dose-escalation cohort, 70% to 85% of patients were male, and the mean age was around 60 years, with a range of about 23 to 85. Patients were allowed to have had prior anti-PD-1, anti-PD-L1 or anti-CTLA-4 therapy, and approximately 40% of the dose-escalation patients had been treated with checkpoint inhibitors. Three dose-escalation patients achieved partial responses, one with hepatocellular carcinoma and two with cutaneous melanoma. The point of sequencing TCRbeta in the periphery was to test whether ivuxolimab changed TCR sequence diversity and drove clonal T-cell expansion. The monotherapy dose-escalation portion (N ≈ 52 patients) of the phase I ivuxolimab trial is reported in the paper. The paper's findings and limits, for the study overall: In partial responders in the 0.1-3.0 mg/kg groups, normalized peripheral clonal expansion was found to be among the lowest, especially among CD8+ T cells. Which antigens the clonally expanded peripheral T cells were specific for was not determined. At doses from 0.1 to 3.0 mg/kg, clonal expansion was seen in both CD4+ and CD8+ blood T cells between baseline and week 6. After ivuxolimab, more expanded clones were found on average in CD8+ T cells than in CD4+ T cells. Low levels of normalized T-cell clonal expansion were also seen in some patients who did not respond.

This chain is built from TRBV7-2 and TRBJ1-6; a confident D gene designation cannot be given. This clonotype was sampled from an adult with an advanced solid tumor such as melanoma, head and neck, liver or kidney cancer. Sequencing used CD4+ or CD8+ T cells sorted from blood, obtained in a trial of the OX40 agonist ivuxolimab. The base sequence is TGTGCCAGCAGCCCCTCAATGGGCGGAGGGTACTCACCCCTCCACTTT. This codes for CASSPSMGGGYSPLHF.